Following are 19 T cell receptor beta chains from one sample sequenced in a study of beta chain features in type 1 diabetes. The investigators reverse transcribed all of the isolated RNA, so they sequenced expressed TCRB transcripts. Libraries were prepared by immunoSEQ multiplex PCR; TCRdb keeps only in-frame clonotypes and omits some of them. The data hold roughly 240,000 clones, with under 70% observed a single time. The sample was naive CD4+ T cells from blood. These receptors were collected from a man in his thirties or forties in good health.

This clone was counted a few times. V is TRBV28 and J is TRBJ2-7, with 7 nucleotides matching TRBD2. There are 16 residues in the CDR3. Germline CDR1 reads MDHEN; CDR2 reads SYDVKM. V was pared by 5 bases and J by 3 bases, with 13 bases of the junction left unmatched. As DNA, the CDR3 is TGTGCCAGCAGTGGGCCGTTCGGGGGGAAGAACTACGAGCAGTACTTC. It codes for CASSGPFGGKNYEQYF.

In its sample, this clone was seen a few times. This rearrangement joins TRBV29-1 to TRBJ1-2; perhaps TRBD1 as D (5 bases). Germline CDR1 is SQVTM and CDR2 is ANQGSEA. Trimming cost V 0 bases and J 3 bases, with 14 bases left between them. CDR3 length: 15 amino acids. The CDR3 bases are TGCAGCGTTGAAGATACGGGCACGGGGCACTATGGCTACACCTTC. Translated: CSVEDTGTGHYGYTF. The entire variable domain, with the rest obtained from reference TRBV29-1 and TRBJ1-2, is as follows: SAVISQKPSRDICQRGTSLTIQCQVDSQVTMMFWYRQQPGQSLTLIATANQGSEATYESGFVIDKFPISRPNLTFSTLTVSNMSPEDSSIYLCSVEDTGTGHYGYTFGSGTRLTVV.

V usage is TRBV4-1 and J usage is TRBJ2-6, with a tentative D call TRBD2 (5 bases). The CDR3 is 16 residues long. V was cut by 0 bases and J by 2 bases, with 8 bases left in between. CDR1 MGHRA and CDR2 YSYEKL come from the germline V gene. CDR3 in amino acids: CASSQDPGTGANVLTF. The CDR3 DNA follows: TGCGCCAGCAGCCAAGATCCGGGGACTGGGGCCAACGTCCTGACTTTC.

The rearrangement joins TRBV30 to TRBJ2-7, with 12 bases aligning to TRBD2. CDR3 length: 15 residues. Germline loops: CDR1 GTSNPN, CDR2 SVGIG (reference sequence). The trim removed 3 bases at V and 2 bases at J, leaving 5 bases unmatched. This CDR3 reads CAWSDGLAGPYEQYF. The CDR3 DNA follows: TGTGCCTGGAGCGACGGACTAGCGGGACCCTACGAGCAGTACTTC.

The CDR3 DNA follows: TGTGCCAGCAGCTTAGGCCGTCAGGGCGGGGTGAGGGACGAGCAGTACTTC. Translating gives CASSLGRQGGVRDEQYF. The chain carries TRBV7-2 and TRBJ2-7, with a weak D call TRBD2 (6 bases). The CDR3 totals 17 residues. The V gene lost 1 base and the J gene lost 5 bases, with 21 bases spanning the gap. Germline CDR1 is SGHTA and CDR2 is FQGNSA.

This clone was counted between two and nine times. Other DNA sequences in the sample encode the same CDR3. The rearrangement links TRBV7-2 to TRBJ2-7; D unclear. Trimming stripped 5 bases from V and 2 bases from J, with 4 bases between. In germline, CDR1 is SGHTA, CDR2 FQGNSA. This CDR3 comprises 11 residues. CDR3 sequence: CASSVTYEQYF. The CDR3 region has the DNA TGTGCCAGCAGCGTCACCTACGAGCAGTACTTC.

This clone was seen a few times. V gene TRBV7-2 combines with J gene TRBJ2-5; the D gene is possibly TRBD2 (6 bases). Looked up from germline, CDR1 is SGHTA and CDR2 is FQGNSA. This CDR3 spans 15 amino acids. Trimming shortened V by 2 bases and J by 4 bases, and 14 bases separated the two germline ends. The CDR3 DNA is TGTGCCAGCAGCTTAATACTAGCTTCAGGAGAGACCCAGTACTTC. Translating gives CASSLILASGETQYF. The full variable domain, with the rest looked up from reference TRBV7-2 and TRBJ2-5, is GAGVSQSPSNKVTEKGKDVELRCDPISGHTALYWYRQSLGQGLEFLIYFQGNSAPDKSGLPSDRFSAERTGGSVSTLTIQRTQQEDSAVYLCASSLILASGETQYFGPGTRLLVL.

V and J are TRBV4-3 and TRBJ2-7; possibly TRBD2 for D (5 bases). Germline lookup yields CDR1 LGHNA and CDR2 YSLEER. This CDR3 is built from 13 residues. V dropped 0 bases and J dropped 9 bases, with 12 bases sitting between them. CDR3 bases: TGCGCCAGCAGCCAAGATCGGGGAACAAGGCAGTACTTC. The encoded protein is CASSQDRGTRQYF.

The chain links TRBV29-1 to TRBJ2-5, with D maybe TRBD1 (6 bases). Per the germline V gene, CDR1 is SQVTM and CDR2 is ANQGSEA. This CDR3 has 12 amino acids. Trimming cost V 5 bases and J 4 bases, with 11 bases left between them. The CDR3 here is CSVLKGGETQYF. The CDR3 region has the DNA TGCAGCGTTCTAAAAGGGGGAGAGACCCAGTACTTC.

The CDR3, as DNA: TGTGCCAGCAGCCAAGATTGGACAGGCCAAGAGACCCAGTACTTC. Translation gives CASSQDWTGQETQYF. The chain recombines TRBV4-2 with TRBJ2-5; 7 nucleotides match TRBD1. The V segment lost 0 bases and the J segment 1 base; nucleotides outside the gene matches: 2. From germline, CDR1 is LGHNA and CDR2 YNFKEQ. The CDR3 totals 15 residues.

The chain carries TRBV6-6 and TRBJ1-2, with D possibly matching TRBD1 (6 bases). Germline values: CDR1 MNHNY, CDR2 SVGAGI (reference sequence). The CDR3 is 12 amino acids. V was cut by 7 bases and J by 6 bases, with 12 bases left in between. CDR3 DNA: TGTGCCAGCACCCACAGGGAGCATGGCTACACCTTC. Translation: CASTHREHGYTF.

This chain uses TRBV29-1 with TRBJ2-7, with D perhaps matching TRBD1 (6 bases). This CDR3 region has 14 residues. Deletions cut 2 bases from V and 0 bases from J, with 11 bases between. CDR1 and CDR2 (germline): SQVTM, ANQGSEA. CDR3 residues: CSVERAGDSYEQYF. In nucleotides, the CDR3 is TGCAGCGTTGAAAGGGCAGGGGACTCCTACGAGCAGTACTTC.

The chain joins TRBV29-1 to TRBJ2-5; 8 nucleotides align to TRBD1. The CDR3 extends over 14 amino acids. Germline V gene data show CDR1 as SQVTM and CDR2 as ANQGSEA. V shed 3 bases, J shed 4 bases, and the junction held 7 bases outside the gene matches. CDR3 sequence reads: CSVEETGVGETQYF. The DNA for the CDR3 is TGCAGCGTTGAGGAGACAGGGGTTGGAGAGACCCAGTACTTC. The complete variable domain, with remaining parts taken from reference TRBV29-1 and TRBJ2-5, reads SAVISQKPSRDICQRGTSLTIQCQVDSQVTMMFWYRQQPGQSLTLIATANQGSEATYESGFVIDKFPISRPNLTFSTLTVSNMSPEDSSIYLCSVEETGVGETQYFGPGTRLLVL.

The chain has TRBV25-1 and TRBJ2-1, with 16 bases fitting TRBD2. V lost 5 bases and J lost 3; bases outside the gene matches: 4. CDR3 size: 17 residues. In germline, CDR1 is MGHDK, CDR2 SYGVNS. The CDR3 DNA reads TGTGCCAGCAGTCCGGGACTAGCGGGAGGGTTCTACAATGAGCAGTTCTTC. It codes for CASSPGLAGGFYNEQFF.

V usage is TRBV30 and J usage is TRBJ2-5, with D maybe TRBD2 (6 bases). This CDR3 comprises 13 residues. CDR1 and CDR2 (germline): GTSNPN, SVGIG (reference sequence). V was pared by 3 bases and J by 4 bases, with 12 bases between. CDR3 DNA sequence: TGTGCCTGGAGGGGGACTTCCCCAGAGACCCAGTACTTC. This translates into CAWRGTSPETQYF.

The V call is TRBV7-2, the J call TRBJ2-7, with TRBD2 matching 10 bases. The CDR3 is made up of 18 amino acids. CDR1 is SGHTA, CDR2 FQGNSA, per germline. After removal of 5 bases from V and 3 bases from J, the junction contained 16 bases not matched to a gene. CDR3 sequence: CASSKSTSGIISGYEQYF. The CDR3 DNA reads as TGTGCCAGCAGCAAATCCACTAGCGGGATTATTTCGGGCTACGAGCAGTACTTC.

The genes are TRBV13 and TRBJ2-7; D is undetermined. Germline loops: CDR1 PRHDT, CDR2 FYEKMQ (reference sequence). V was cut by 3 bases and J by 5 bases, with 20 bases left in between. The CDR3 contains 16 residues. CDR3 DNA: TGTGCCAGCAGCTTGAGCTGGCTCCCGAGGAGAAACGAGCAGTACTTC. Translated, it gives CASSLSWLPRRNEQYF. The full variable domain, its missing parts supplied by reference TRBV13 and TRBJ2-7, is AAGVIQSPRHLIKEKRETATLKCYPIPRHDTVYWYQQGPGQDPQFLISFYEKMQSDKGSIPDRFSAQQFSDYHSELNMSSLELGDSALYFCASSLSWLPRRNEQYFGPGTRLTVT.

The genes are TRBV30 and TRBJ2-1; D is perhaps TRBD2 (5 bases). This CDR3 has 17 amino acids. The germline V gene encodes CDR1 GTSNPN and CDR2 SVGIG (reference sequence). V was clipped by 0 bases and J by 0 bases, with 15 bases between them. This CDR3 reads CAWSVGVTRVSYNEQFF. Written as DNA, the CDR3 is TGTGCCTGGAGTGTTGGTGTAACTAGGGTCTCCTACAATGAGCAGTTCTTC.

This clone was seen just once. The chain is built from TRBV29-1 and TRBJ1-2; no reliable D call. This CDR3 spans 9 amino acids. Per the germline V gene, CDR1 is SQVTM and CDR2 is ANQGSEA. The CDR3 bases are TGCGCAGAAGGTTATGGCTACACCTTC. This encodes CAEGYGYTF.